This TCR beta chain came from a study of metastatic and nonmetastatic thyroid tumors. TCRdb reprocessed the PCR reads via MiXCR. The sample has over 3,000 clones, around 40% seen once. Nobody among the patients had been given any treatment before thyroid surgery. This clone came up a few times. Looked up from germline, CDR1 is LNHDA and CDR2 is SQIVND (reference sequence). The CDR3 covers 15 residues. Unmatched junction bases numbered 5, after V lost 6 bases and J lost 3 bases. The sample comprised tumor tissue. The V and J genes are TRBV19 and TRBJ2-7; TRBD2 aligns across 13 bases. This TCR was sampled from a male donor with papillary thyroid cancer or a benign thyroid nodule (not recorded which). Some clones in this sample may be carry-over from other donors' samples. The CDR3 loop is CASSPGLAGIYEQYF. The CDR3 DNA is TGTGCCAGTAGCCCGGGACTAGCGGGAATCTACGAGCAGTACTTC.